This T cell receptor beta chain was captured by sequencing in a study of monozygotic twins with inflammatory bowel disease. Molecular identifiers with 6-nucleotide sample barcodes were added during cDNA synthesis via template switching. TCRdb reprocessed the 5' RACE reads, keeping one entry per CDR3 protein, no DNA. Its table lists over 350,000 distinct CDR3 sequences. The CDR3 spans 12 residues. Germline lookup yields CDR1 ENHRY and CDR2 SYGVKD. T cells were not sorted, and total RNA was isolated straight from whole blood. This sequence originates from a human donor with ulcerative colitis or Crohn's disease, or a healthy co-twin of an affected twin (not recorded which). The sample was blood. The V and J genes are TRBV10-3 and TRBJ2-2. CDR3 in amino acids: CAISVGSGELFF.